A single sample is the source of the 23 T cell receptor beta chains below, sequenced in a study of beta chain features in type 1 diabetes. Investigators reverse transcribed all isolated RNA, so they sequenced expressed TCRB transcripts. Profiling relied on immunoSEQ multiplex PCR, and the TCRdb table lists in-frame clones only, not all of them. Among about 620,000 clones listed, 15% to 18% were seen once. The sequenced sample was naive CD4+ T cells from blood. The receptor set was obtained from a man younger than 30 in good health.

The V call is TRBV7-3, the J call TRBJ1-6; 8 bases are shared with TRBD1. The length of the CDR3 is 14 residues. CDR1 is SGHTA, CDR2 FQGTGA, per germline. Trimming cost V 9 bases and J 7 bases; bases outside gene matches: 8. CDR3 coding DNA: TGTGCCAGTCAGGACAGGGTCGCAAATTCACCCCTCCACTTT. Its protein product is CASQDRVANSPLHF.

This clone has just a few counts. The CDR3 region is CASSRDRVEQFF. CDR3 DNA: TGTGCCAGTAGTAGAGACAGGGTTGAGCAGTTCTTC. This chain links TRBV19 with TRBJ2-1; the match to TRBD1 covers 7 bases. Germline V gene data show CDR1 as LNHDA and CDR2 as SQIVND (reference sequence). V lost 4 bases, J lost 9 bases, and 3 bases stayed unmatched. The length of the CDR3 is 12 residues.

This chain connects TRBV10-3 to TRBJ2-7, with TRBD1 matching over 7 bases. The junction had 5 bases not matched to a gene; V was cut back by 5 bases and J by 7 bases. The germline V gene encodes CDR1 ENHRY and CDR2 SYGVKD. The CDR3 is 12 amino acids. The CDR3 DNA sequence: TGTGCCATCAGTAAGGGACAGCCTGAGCAGTACTTC. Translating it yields CAISKGQPEQYF.

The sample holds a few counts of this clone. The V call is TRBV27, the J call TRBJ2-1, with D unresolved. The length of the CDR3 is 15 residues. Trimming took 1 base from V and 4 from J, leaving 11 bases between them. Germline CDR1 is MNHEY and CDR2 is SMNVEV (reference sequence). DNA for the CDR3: TGTGCCAGCAGTTTATATGGGGTACGGTACAATGAGCAGTTCTTC. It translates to CASSLYGVRYNEQFF.

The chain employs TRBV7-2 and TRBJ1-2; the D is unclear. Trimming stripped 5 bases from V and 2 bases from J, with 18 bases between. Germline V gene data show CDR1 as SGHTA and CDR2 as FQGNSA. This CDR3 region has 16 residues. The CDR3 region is CASSPHPGQSNYGYTF. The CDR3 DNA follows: TGTGCCAGCAGCCCCCACCCGGGCCAGTCGAACTATGGCTACACCTTC.

In DNA form, the CDR3 reads TGTGCCAGCAGTGAATTGACTGGTGTGAGGACCCAGTACTTC. It yields the protein CASSELTGVRTQYF. The genes are TRBV2 and TRBJ2-5; D gene ambiguous. The CDR3 is 14 residues long. Germline loops: CDR1 SNHLY, CDR2 FYNNEI. V lost 2 bases, J lost 7 bases, and 14 bases lay in between.

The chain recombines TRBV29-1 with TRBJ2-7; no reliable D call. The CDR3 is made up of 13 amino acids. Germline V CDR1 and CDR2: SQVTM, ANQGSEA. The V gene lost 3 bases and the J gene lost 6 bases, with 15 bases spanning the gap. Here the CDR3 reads CSVDFYRTGEQYF. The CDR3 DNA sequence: TGCAGCGTTGACTTTTACCGGACCGGCGAGCAGTACTTC.

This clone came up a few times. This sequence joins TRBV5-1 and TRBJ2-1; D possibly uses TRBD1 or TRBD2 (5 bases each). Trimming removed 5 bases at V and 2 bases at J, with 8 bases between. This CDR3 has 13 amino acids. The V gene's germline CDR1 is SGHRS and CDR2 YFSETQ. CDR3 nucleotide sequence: TGCGCCAGCAGAGAGGGGACCTACAATGAGCAGTTCTTC. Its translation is CASREGTYNEQFF.

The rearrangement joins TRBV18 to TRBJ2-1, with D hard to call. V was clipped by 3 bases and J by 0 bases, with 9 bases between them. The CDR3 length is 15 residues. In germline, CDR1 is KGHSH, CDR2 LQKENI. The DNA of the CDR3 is TGTGCCAGCTCACCGGGCAGTATCTCCTACAATGAGCAGTTCTTC. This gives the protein CASSPGSISYNEQFF.

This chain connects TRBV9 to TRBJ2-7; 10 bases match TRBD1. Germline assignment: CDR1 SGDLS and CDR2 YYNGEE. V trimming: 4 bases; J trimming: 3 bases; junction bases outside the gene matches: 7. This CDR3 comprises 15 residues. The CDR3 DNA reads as TGTGCCAGCAGCCCGCAGACAGGGGGCTACTACGAGCAGTACTTC. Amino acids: CASSPQTGGYYEQYF.

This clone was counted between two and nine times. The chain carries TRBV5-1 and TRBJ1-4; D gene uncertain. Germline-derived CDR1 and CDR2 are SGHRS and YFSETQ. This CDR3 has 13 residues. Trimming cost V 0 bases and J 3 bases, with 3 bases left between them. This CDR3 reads CASSLDPNEKLFF. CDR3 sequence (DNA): TGCGCCAGCAGCTTGGACCCTAATGAAAAACTGTTTTTT.

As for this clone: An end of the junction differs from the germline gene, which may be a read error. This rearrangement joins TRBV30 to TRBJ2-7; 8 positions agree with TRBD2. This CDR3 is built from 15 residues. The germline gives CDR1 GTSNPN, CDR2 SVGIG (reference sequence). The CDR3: CVWSISSGGFYEQYF. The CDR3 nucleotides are TGTGTCTGGAGTATCTCCAGCGGGGGATTCTACGAGCAGTACTTC.

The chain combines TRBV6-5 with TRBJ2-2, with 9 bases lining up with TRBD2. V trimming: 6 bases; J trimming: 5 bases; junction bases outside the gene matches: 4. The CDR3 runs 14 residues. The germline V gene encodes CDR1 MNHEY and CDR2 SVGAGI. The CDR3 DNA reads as TGTGCCAGCAGGGGGACTAGCAGTACCGGGGAGCTGTTTTTT. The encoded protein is CASRGTSSTGELFF.

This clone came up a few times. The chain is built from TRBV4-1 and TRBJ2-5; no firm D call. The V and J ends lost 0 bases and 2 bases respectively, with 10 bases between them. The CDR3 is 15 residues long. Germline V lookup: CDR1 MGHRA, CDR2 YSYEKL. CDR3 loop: CASSQDKSPQETQYF. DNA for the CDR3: TGCGCCAGCAGCCAAGATAAGTCCCCTCAAGAGACCCAGTACTTC.

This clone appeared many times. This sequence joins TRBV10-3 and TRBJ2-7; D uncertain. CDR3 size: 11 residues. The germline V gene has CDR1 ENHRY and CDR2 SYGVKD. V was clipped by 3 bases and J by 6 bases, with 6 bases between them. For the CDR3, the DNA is TGTGCCATCAGTGACCAGTCCGAGCAGTACTTC. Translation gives CAISDQSEQYF.

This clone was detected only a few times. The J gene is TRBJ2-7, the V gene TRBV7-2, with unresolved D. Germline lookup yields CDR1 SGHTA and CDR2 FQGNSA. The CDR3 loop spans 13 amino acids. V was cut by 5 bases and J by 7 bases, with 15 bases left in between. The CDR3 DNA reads TGTGCCAGCAGCCGCTTACTTCCGAGGGAGCAGTACTTC. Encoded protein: CASSRLLPREQYF.

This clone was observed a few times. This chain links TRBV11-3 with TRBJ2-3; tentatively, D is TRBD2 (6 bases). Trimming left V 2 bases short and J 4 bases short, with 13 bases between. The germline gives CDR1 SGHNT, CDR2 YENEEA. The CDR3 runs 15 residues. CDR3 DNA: TGTGCCAGCAGCTTACGGGGGACGGGGGCAGATACGCAGTATTTT. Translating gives CASSLRGTGADTQYF. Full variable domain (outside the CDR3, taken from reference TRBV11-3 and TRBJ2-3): EAGVVQSPRYKIIEKKQPVAFWCNPISGHNTLYWYLQNLGQGPELLIRYENEEAVDDSQLPKDRFSAERLKGVDSTLKIQPAELGDSAVYLCASSLRGTGADTQYFGPGTRLTVL.

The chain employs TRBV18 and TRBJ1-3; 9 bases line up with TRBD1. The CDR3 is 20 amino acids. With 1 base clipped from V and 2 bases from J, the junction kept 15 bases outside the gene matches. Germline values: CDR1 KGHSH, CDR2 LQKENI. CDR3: CASSPLRSTGGLSAGNTIYF. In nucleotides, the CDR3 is TGTGCCAGCTCACCACTCCGAAGCACAGGGGGCCTTTCAGCTGGAAACACCATATATTTT.

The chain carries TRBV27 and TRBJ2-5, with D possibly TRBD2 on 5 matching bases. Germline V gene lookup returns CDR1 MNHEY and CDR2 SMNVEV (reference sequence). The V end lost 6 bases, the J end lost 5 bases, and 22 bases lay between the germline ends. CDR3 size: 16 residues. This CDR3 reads CASSPGSRRAHETQYF. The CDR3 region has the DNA TGTGCCAGCAGCCCGGGATCAAGGCGGGCTCATGAGACCCAGTACTTC.

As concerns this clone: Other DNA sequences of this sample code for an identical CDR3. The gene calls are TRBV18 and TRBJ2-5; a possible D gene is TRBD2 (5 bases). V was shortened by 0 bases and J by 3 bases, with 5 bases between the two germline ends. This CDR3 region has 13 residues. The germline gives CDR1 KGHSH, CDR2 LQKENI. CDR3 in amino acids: CASSPPGEETQYF. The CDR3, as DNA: TGTGCCAGCTCACCACCCGGGGAAGAGACCCAGTACTTC.

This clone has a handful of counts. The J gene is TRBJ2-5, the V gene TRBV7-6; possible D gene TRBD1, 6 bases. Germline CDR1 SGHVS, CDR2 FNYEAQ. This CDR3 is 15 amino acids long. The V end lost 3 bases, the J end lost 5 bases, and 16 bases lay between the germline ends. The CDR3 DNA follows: TGTGCCAGCAGCTTTACGACAGGCCCGGGGGAGACCCAGTACTTC. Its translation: CASSFTTGPGETQYF. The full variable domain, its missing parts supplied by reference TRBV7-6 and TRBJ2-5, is GAGVSQSPRYKVTKRGQDVALRCDPISGHVSLYWYRQALGQGPEFLTYFNYEAQQDKSGLPNDRFSAERPEGSISTLTIQRTEQRDSAMYRCASSFTTGPGETQYFGPGTRLLVL.

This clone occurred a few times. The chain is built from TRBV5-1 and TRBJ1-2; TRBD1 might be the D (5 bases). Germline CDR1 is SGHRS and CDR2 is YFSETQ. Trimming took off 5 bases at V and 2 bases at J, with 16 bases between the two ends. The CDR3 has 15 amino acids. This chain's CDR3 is CASRTRDFTNYGYTF. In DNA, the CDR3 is TGCGCCAGCAGAACGAGGGACTTCACGAACTATGGCTACACCTTC.

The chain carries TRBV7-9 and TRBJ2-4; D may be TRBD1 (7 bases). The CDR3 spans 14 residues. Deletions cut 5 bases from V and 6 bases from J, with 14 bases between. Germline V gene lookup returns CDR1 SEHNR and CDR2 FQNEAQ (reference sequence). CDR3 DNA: TGTGCCAGCAGCACCGGGCAGGGGGGAAACATTCAGTACTTC. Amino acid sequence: CASSTGQGGNIQYF.